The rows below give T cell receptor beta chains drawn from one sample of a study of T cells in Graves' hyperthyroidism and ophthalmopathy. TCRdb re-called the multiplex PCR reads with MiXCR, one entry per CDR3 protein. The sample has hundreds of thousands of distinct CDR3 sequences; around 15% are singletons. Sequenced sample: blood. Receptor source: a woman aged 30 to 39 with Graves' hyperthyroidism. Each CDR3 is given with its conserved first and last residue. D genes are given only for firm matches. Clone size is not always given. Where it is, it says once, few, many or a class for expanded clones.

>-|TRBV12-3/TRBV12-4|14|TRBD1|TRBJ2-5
TGTGCCAGCAGTGACGGGACAGGGGGCTCCTCTGGGTACTTC
CASSDGTGGSSGYF
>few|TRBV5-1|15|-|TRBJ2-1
TGCGCCAGCAGCTTGGATGGCGGGAACTACAATGAGCAGTTCTTC
CASSLDGGNYNEQFF
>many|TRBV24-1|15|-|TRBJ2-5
TGTGCCACCAGTGATTCGACGGACCACCAAGAGACCCAGTACTTC
CATSDSTDHQETQYF
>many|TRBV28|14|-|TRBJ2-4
TGTGCCAGCAGTTTATTAGCGGTCAAAAACATTCAGTACTTC
CASSLLAVKNIQYF
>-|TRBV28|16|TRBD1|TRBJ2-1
TGTGCCAGCAGTGATCCTGGACAGGGGGAAGGTATTGAGCAGTTCTTC
CASSDPGQGEGIEQFF
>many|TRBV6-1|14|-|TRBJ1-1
TGTGCCAGCAGGAGGGACCCCGGGAACACTGAAGCTTTCTTT
CASRRDPGNTEAFF
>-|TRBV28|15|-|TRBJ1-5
TGTGCCAGCAGTGCTACGGGGGTCCTAAATCAGCCCCAGCATTTT
CASSATGVLNQPQHF
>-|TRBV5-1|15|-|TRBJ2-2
TGCGCCAGCAGCCCTCGCGTCGGGGGCACCGGGGAGCTGTTTTTT
CASSPRVGGTGELFF
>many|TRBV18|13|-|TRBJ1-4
TGTGCCAGCTCACCGAGATCTAATGAAAAACTGTTTTTT
CASSPRSNEKLFF
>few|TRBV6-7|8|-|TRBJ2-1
TGTGAGTCACATGAGCAGTTCTTC
CESHEQFF
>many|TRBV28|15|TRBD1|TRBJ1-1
TGTGCCAGCAGTTCAGGGGATGGAGGACAGGCTGAAGCTTTCTTT
CASSSGDGGQAEAFF
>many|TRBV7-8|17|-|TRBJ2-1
TGTGCCAGCAGCATGACCAGGGGCGGGAGTTGGTACAATGAGCAGTTCTTC
CASSMTRGGSWYNEQFF
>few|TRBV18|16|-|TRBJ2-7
TGTGCCAGCTCACATCCGGACAGGCCCAACCGACTAGAACAGTACTTC
CASSHPDRPNRLEQYF
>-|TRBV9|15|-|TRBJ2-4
TGTGCCAGCAGCCCGAGGGATTTGGGATTTGGCATTCAGTACTTC
CASSPRDLGFGIQYF
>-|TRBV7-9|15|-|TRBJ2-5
TGTGCCAGCAGCTTAAGTGACCAGTGGGGGGAGACCCAGTACTTC
CASSLSDQWGETQYF
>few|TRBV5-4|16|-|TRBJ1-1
TGTGCCAGCAGCTTACGGTACAATGAGAAGAACACTGAAGCTTTCTTT
CASSLRYNEKNTEAFF
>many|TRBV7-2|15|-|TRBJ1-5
TGTGCCAGCAGCTTAGGGTCGGGGATCAATCAGCCCCAGCATTTT
CASSLGSGINQPQHF
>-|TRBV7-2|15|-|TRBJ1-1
TGTGCCAGCAGCCCGGAGACTAAAATGGGGACTGAAGCTTTCTTT
CASSPETKMGTEAFF
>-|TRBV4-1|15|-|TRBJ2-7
TGCGCCAGCAGCCAAGATTGGGTGTCATCCTACGAGCAGTACTTC
CASSQDWVSSYEQYF
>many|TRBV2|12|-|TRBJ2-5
TGTGCCAGCAGGGGAGCGTGGATGACCCAGTACTTC
CASRGAWMTQYF
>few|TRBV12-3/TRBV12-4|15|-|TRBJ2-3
TGTGCCAGCACCCTAGACAGGTTGGGAACAGATACGCAGTATTTT
CASTLDRLGTDTQYF
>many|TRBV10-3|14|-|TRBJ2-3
TGTGCCATCAGTGCTACGGGGCAGGCGGATACGCAGTATTTT
CAISATGQADTQYF
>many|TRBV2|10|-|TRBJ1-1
TGTGCCAGCAGTGTTTTGGAAGCTTTCTTT
CASSVLEAFF
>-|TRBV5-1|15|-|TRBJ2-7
TGCGCCAGCAGGAGGGATTCAGGGACACCCCACGAGCAGTACTTC
CASRRDSGTPHEQYF
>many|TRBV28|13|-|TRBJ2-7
TGTGCCAGCAGTTCGGGACAAGTCTACGAGCAGTACTTC
CASSSGQVYEQYF
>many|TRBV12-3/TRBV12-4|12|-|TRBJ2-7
TGTGCCAGCAGTGAACGGTTCTACGAGCAGTACTTC
CASSERFYEQYF
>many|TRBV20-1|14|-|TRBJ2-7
TGCAGTGCTAGAGATGTGAACATACCCTACGAGCAGTACTTC
CSARDVNIPYEQYF
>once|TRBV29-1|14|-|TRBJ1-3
TGCAGCGCCGGGACTCCTAACTCTGGAAACACCATATATTTT
CSAGTPNSGNTIYF
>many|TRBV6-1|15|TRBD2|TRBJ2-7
TGTGCCAGCTTGAGACTAGCGGGAGGGTACAACGAGCAGTACTTC
CASLRLAGGYNEQYF
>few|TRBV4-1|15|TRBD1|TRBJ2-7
TGCGCCAGCAGCCAATGGGGACAGGGGGGTTACGAGCAGTACTTC
CASSQWGQGGYEQYF
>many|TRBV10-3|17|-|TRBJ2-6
TGTGCCATCAGTGATCACAGGCTTGCCTCTGGGGCCAACGTCCTGACTTTC
CAISDHRLASGANVLTF
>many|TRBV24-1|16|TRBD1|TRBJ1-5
TGTGCCACCAGTGGACCGGGACAGGGGGGCAATCAGCCCCAGCATTTT
CATSGPGQGGNQPQHF
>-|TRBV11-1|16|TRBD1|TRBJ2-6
TGTGCCAGCAGCCGGGACAGGGGGCTTGGGGCCAACGTCCTGACTTTC
CASSRDRGLGANVLTF
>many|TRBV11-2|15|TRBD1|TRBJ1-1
TGTGCCAGCAGCCACTACAGGGGGATGAACACTGAAGCTTTCTTT
CASSHYRGMNTEAFF
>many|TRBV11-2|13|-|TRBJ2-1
TGTGCCAGCAGCTTAGCCGACTACAATGAGCAGTTCTTC
CASSLADYNEQFF